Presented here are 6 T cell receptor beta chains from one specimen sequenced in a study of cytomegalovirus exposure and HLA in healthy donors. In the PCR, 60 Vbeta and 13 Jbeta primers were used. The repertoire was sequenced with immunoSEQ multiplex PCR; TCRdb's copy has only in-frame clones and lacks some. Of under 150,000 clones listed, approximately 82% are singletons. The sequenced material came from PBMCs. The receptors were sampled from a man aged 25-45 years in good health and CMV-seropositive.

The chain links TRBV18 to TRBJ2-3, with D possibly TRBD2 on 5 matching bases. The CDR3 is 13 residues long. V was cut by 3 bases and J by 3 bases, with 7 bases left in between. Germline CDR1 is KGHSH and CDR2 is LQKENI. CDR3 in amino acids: CASSPGDTDTQYF. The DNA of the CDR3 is TGTGCCAGCTCACCGGGAGATACAGATACGCAGTATTTT.

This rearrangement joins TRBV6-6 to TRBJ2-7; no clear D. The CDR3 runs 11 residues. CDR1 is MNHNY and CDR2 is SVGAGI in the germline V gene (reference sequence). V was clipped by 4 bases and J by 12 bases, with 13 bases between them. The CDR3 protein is CASSLAGLLYF. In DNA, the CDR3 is TGTGCCAGCAGTTTGGCAGGCTTGTTGTACTTC.

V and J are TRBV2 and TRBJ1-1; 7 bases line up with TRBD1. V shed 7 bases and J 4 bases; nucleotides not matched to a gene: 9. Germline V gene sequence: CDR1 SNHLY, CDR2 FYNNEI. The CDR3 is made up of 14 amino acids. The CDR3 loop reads CASMKQGPATEAFF. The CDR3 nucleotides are TGTGCCAGCATGAAACAGGGGCCGGCCACTGAAGCTTTCTTT. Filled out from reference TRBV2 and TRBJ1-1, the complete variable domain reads EPEVTQTPSHQVTQMGQEVILRCVPISNHLYFYWYRQILGQKVEFLVSFYNNEISEKSEIFDDQFSVERPDGSNFTLKIRSTKLEDSAMYFCASMKQGPATEAFFGQGTRLTVV.

Here the CDR3 DNA reads TGTGCCAGCACCCTTGGACAGGGGTACTACGAGCAGTACTTC. Translated: CASTLGQGYYEQYF. This sequence joins TRBV5-8 and TRBJ2-7; 9 positions match TRBD1. The germline V gene encodes CDR1 SGHTS and CDR2 YDEGEE. V was clipped by 6 bases and J by 3 bases; unmatched bases: 7. The CDR3 spans 14 residues.

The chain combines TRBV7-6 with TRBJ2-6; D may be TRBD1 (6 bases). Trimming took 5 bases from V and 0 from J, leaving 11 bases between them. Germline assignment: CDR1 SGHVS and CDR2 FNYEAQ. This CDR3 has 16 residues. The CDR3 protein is CASSPDRRSGANVLTF. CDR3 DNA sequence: TGTGCCAGCAGCCCCGACAGGCGCTCTGGGGCCAACGTCCTGACTTTC.

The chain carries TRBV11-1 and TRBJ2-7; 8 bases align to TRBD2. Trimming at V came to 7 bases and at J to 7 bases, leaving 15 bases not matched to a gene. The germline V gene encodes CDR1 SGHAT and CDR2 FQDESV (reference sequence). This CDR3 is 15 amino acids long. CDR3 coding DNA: TGTGCCAGCACCAAAACCGGGACTAGTGGTGAGGAGCAGTACTTC. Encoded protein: CASTKTGTSGEEQYF.